This T cell receptor beta chain was sequenced in a study of blood T cells in healthy people across ages. Findings and limits, study-wide: Strongly correlated with naive T cell percentage was TCR beta diversity.

V gave up 1 base and J gave up 5 bases, with 11 bases separating them. The CDR3 totals 14 residues. CDR1 is SEHNR and CDR2 is FQNEAQ in the germline V gene (reference sequence). A second PCR of roughly 7 to 11 cycles used a sample-barcoded 5' primer and a J-beta primer mix. TCRdb reprocessed the 5' RACE reads via MiXCR and lists one record per CDR3 protein. The table lists roughly 800,000 distinct CDR3 sequences, over 45% of them singletons. Regarding this clonotype: Its target is not known.

Sequencing used blood. The clonotype was recovered from a man aged 30 to 45 in good health. The chain recombines TRBV7-9 with TRBJ1-1; D remains ambiguous. CDR3 sequence: CASSLVHGSTEAFF. The CDR3 DNA is TGTGCCAGCAGCTTAGTGCACGGCTCGACTGAAGCTTTCTTT.